This T cell receptor beta chain was found in a study of cytomegalovirus exposure and HLA in healthy donors. As for the study in general: Earlier work reported 100 million or so unique TCR beta sequences from about 190 million T cells. Overall study results and limits: Later analysis reportedly placed an Asian-associated ancestry cluster below the roughly 700-donor mean in N-insertions.

About this clone itself: Its antigen remains unknown.

The V end lost 7 bases, the J end lost 10 bases, and 14 bases lay between the germline ends. The CDR3 contains 13 residues. Germline V lookup: CDR1 SEHNR, CDR2 FQNEAQ (reference sequence). PCR used 60 Vbeta primers and 13 Jbeta primers. TCRdb keeps only in-frame clones here, not all; method: immunoSEQ multiplex PCR. The table includes around 160,000 clones, roughly four fifths detected once. The chain joins TRBV7-9 to TRBJ1-6, with D maybe TRBD1 (5 bases). What was sequenced was PBMCs. This sequence was found in a man aged 40-49 years in good health and CMV-seropositive. CDR3: CASTTGGASPLHF. The CDR3, as DNA: TGTGCCAGCACAACGGGAGGGGCCTCACCCCTCCACTTT.